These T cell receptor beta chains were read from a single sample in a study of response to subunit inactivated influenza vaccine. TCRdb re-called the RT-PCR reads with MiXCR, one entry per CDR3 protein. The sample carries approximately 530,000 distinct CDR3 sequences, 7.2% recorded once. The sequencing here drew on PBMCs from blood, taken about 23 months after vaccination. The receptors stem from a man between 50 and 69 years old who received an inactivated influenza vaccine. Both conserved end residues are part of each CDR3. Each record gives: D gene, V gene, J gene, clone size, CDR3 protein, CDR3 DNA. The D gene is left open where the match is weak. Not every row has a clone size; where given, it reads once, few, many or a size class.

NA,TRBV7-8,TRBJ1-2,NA,CASSGDRLYGYTF,TGTGCCAGCAGCGGGGACCGACTCTATGGCTACACCTTC
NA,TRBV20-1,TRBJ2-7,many,CSARSSNSYEQYF,TGCAGTGCTAGAAGTAGTAACTCCTACGAGCAGTACTTC
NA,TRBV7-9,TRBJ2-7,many,CASSLEGNSYEQYF,TGTGCCAGCAGCTTAGAGGGCAACTCCTACGAGCAGTACTTC
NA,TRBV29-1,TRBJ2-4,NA,CSVEETRAKNIQYF,TGCAGCGTTGAAGAGACTCGAGCCAAAAACATTCAGTACTTC
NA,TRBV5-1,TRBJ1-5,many,CASGQGPNQPQHF,TGCGCCAGCGGCCAGGGTCCCAATCAGCCCCAGCATTTT
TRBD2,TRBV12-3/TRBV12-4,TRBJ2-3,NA,CASSFGLALIPDTQYF,TGTGCCAGCAGTTTTGGACTAGCGCTAATCCCAGATACGCAGTATTTT
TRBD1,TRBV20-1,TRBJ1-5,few,CSALGQGLAGQPQHF,TGCAGTGCACTTGGACAGGGGCTGGCGGGTCAGCCCCAGCATTTT
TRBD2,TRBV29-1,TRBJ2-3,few,CSVEDFVTSGRAWSTDTQYF,TGCAGCGTTGAAGATTTCGTGACTAGCGGGAGGGCCTGGTCTACAGATACGCAGTATTTT
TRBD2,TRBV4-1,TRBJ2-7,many,CASSHLAGGLTYEQYF,TGCGCCAGCAGCCACCTAGCGGGGGGCCTAACCTACGAGCAGTACTTC
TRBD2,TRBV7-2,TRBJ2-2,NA,CASSLKRETGELFF,TGTGCCAGCAGCCTCAAGCGGGAGACCGGGGAGCTGTTTTTT